Listed here are 32 T cell receptor beta chains from one sample, sequenced in a study of Ad26.COV2.S vaccination and SARS-CoV-2 variants. The treatment was: roughly 19 received Ad26.COV2.S at low or high dose, single or two shots; several received placebo; per-sample allocation not given. Sample collection was performed on day 63 after the first vaccine or placebo injection. TCRdb's copy holds only in-frame clones and misses some; the assay was immunoSEQ multiplex PCR. This sample has about 350,000 clones; around 89% occur once, and the top ten carry 5%. The sample in question was peripheral blood, obtained in a trial of Ad26.COV2.S vaccine versus placebo. Every receptor here comes from a person between 18 and 65 years old who received the Ad26.COV2.S COVID-19 vaccine or a placebo.

The V gene is TRBV5-1, the J gene TRBJ1-4; 7 bases are shared with TRBD1. This CDR3 is built from 15 residues. The J segment lost 8 bases and the V segment lost 4 bases, leaving 11 bases of the junction unmatched. Germline CDR1 and CDR2: SGHRS and YFSETQ. The CDR3 bases are TGCGCCAGCAGCCCCCGTTCCCAGGGGGGCGAAAAACTGTTTTTT. It is translated as CASSPRSQGGEKLFF.

The rearrangement joins TRBV11-2 to TRBJ2-7; D might be TRBD2 (5 bases). This CDR3 region has 14 residues. Germline CDR1 SGHAT, CDR2 FQNNGV. V shed 3 bases and J shed 0 bases, with 9 bases lying between them. CDR3 residues: CASSFTRYSYEQYF. In nucleotides, the CDR3 is TGTGCCAGCAGCTTTACTAGGTACTCCTACGAGCAGTACTTC. Variable domain in full (rest from reference TRBV11-2 and TRBJ2-7): EAGVAQSPRYKIIEKRQSVAFWCNPISGHATLYWYQQILGQGPKLLIQFQNNGVVDDSQLPKDRFSAERLKGVDSTLKIQPAKLEDSAVYLCASSFTRYSYEQYFGPGTRLTVT.

The rearrangement joins TRBV28 to TRBJ2-7, with 12 bases lining up with TRBD2. In germline, CDR1 is MDHEN, CDR2 SYDVKM. The J segment lost 7 bases and the V segment lost 6 bases, leaving 10 bases of the junction unmatched. The length of the CDR3 is 15 residues. In DNA form, the CDR3 reads TGTGCCAGCAGCTTGGCGACTAGCGGGGGCGGAGAGCAGTACTTC. This encodes CASSLATSGGGEQYF.

The rearrangement uses TRBV7-2 and TRBJ2-7; 8 nucleotides line up with TRBD1. Germline V gene sequence: CDR1 SGHTA, CDR2 FQGNSA. The CDR3 length is 13 residues. The ends lost 3 bases at V and 5 bases at J; junction bases unmatched: 3. Here the CDR3 DNA reads TGTGCCAGCAGCTTGGACAGGGAAGACGAGCAGTACTTC. Translated, it gives CASSLDREDEQYF. The full variable domain, with the rest looked up from reference TRBV7-2 and TRBJ2-7, is GAGVSQSPSNKVTEKGKDVELRCDPISGHTALYWYRQSLGQGLEFLIYFQGNSAPDKSGLPSDRFSAERTGGSVSTLTIQRTQQEDSAVYLCASSLDREDEQYFGPGTRLTVT.

V gene TRBV9 combines with J gene TRBJ2-2; TRBD2 might be the D (6 bases). The CDR3 length is 15 residues. Germline values: CDR1 SGDLS, CDR2 YYNGEE. Trimming removed 0 bases from V and 7 bases from J, with 13 bases in between. The CDR3 here is CASSVGIAVGGELFF. The CDR3 nucleotides are TGTGCCAGCAGCGTAGGGATAGCGGTTGGCGGGGAGCTGTTTTTT. Drawing the rest from reference TRBV9 and TRBJ2-2, the complete variable domain is DSGVTQTPKHLITATGQRVTLRCSPRSGDLSVYWYQQSLDQGLQFLIQYYNGEERAKGNILERFSAQQFPDLHSELNLSSLELGDSALYFCASSVGIAVGGELFFGEGSRLTVL.

This clone was counted a single time. This chain connects TRBV5-1 to TRBJ1-6; 8 positions match TRBD1. CDR3 length equals 16 residues. The V and J ends lost 3 bases and 0 bases, in that order; junction bases with no gene match: 2. From germline, CDR1 is SGHRS and CDR2 YFSETQ. This CDR3 is CASSWTGSSYNSPLHF. CDR3 sequence (DNA): TGCGCCAGCAGCTGGACAGGGAGCTCCTATAATTCACCCCTCCACTTT.

The rearrangement joins TRBV11-2 to TRBJ2-3; D is undetermined. Trimming took off 1 base at V and 0 bases at J, with 17 bases between the two ends. The CDR3 sequence is 18 residues long. Germline loops: CDR1 SGHAT, CDR2 FQNNGV. DNA of the CDR3: TGTGCCAGCAGCTTAGGGTTGATAGCCGGTGCTAGCACAGATACGCAGTATTTT. This translates into CASSLGLIAGASTDTQYF.

Only a few counts were recorded for this clone. J is TRBJ2-7 and V is TRBV27; possible D gene TRBD2, 5 bases. The CDR3 contains 13 residues. CDR1 and CDR2 from the germline V gene are MNHEY and SMNVEV (reference sequence). Trimming removed 5 bases from V and 3 bases from J, with 11 bases in between. The CDR3 nucleotides are TGTGCCAGCAGTGCGGGCCCCTACTACGAGCAGTACTTC. Translating it yields CASSAGPYYEQYF.

The chain combines TRBV5-4 with TRBJ1-2; TRBD1 aligns across 11 bases. The CDR3 loop spans 15 amino acids. Germline V gene data show CDR1 as SGHNT and CDR2 as YYREEE (reference sequence). V dropped 0 bases and J dropped 7; count of bases not matched to a gene: 5. The CDR3 loop reads CASSLDGQGATGYTF. The CDR3 DNA reads as TGTGCCAGCAGCTTGGATGGACAGGGGGCAACTGGCTACACCTTC.

V gene TRBV21-1 combines with J gene TRBJ1-5. TRBV21-1 corresponds to a pseudogene. This CDR3 contains 15 residues. The CDR3 reads CASSKVGRGGQPQHF. Here the CDR3 DNA reads TGTGCCAGCAGCAAAGTGGGCAGGGGGGGCCAGCCCCAGCATTTT.

This chain joins TRBV19 and TRBJ2-5, with D perhaps TRBD2 (6 bases). Germline loops: CDR1 LNHDA, CDR2 SQIVND (reference sequence). V lost 1 base and J lost 5, with 11 bases in between. The CDR3 length is 14 residues. As DNA, the CDR3 is TGTGCCAGTAGTATAGGACGGGGGAGGGAGACCCAGTACTTC. Translation: CASSIGRGRETQYF.

This sequence joins TRBV6-5 and TRBJ2-1; maybe TRBD2 (5 bases). CDR3 length: 13 amino acids. Deletions cut 3 bases from V and 5 bases from J, with 8 bases between. CDR1 and CDR2 (germline): MNHEY, SVGAGI. In nucleotides, the CDR3 is TGTGCCAGCAGTTATTCGGGAAACAATGAGCAGTTCTTC. This encodes CASSYSGNNEQFF.

This clone was recorded once. The chain is built from TRBV6-5 and TRBJ2-3; 10 nucleotides agree with TRBD2. V was clipped by 5 bases and J by 5 bases; unmatched bases: 7. The germline V gene has CDR1 MNHEY and CDR2 SVGAGI. The CDR3 is 15 amino acids. The CDR3 coding sequence is TGTGCCAGCAGTCACAGCGGGAGGGCAAAAGATACGCAGTATTTT. Its translation is CASSHSGRAKDTQYF.

This clone was detected a few times. The chain uses TRBV6-1 and TRBJ1-6, with D tentatively TRBD1 (5 bases). Looked up from germline, CDR1 is MNHNS and CDR2 is SASEGT. This CDR3 contains 15 residues. V shed 1 base and J shed 10 bases, with 14 bases lying between them. The CDR3 nucleotides are TGTGCCAGCAGTGAAGATCCGGGGACGCGGTCACCCCTCCACTTT. This translates into CASSEDPGTRSPLHF.

Details on this clone: This specimen includes other DNA sequences encoding the same CDR3. V and J are TRBV11-2 and TRBJ1-5; D gene ambiguous. Germline V gene lookup returns CDR1 SGHAT and CDR2 FQNNGV. Trimming stripped 3 bases from V and 0 bases from J, with 3 bases between. The CDR3 is 13 residues long. The CDR3 reads CASSLDSNQPQHF. The CDR3 DNA reads TGTGCCAGCAGCTTGGATAGCAATCAGCCCCAGCATTTT.

A single count supports this clone. The chain combines TRBV7-9 with TRBJ2-7; TRBD1 matches 10 bases. Germline CDR1 is SEHNR and CDR2 is FQNEAQ (reference sequence). The CDR3 sequence is 17 residues long. Losses at the gene ends were 0 bases for V and 3 bases for J; bases not matched to a gene: 8. The CDR3 here is CASSLATGGAEVYEQYF. The CDR3 region has the DNA TGTGCCAGCAGCTTAGCGACAGGGGGCGCAGAGGTCTACGAGCAGTACTTC. The whole variable domain, remainder taken from reference TRBV7-9 and TRBJ2-7, is DTGVSQNPRHKITKRGQNVTFRCDPISEHNRLYWYRQTLGQGPEFLTYFQNEAQLEKSRLLSDRFSAERPKGSFSTLEIQRTEQGDSAMYLCASSLATGGAEVYEQYFGPGTRLTVT.

The J gene is TRBJ2-2, the V gene TRBV18; TRBD2 aligns across 10 bases. V dropped 4 bases and J dropped 4; count of bases not matched to a gene: 12. From germline, CDR1 is KGHSH and CDR2 LQKENI. The CDR3 sequence is 18 residues long. Here the CDR3 DNA reads TGTGCCAGCTCACGAAACGCCGGGACTAGCGCTAGCACCGGGGAGCTGTTTTTT. Translation: CASSRNAGTSASTGELFF. Filled out from reference TRBV18 and TRBJ2-2, the complete variable domain reads NAGVMQNPRHLVRRRGQEARLRCSPMKGHSHVYWYRQLPEEGLKFMVYLQKENIIDESGMPKERFSAEFPKEGPSILRIQQVVRGDSAAYFCASSRNAGTSASTGELFFGEGSRLTVL.

In DNA, the CDR3 is TGTGCCAGCAGCCACCGCATAGCGGGGTCCTACAATGAGCAGTTCTTC. It yields the protein CASSHRIAGSYNEQFF. The chain joins TRBV3-1 (or the pseudogene TRBV3-2) to TRBJ2-1; TRBD2 matches 8 bases. The CDR3 loop spans 16 amino acids. Germline V lookup: CDR1 LGHDT, CDR2 YNNKEL (reference sequence). With V trimmed by 3 bases and J by 1 base, 5 bases remained unmatched.

This chain links TRBV7-2 with TRBJ2-7; 10 bases map to TRBD1. The CDR3 loop spans 14 amino acids. Germline V CDR1 and CDR2: SGHTA, FQGNSA. With 5 bases clipped from V and 6 bases from J, the junction kept 7 bases outside the gene matches. The CDR3 DNA follows: TGTGCCAGCAGCGGGGACAGGGGTGGGCTCGAGCAGTACTTC. This encodes CASSGDRGGLEQYF.

CDR3 amino acids: CASTEDSLYGYTF. The CDR3 nucleotides are TGTGCCAGCACAGAGGACAGCCTCTATGGCTACACCTTC. The gene calls are TRBV28 and TRBJ1-2; TRBD1 is a possible D gene (6 bases). Trimming shortened V by 7 bases and J by 4 bases, and 13 bases separated the two germline ends. Germline-derived CDR1 and CDR2 are MDHEN and SYDVKM. The CDR3 spans 13 residues.

This chain uses TRBV2 with TRBJ1-4, with TRBD1 matching 7 bases. This CDR3 has 13 amino acids. Germline trimming cut 5 bases from V and 8 bases from J; bases unmatched to any gene: 5. Germline V CDR1 and CDR2: SNHLY, FYNNEI. The CDR3 spells CASSSQGGEKLFF. CDR3 nucleotides: TGTGCCAGCAGTAGTCAGGGGGGGGAAAAACTGTTTTTT.

The chain combines TRBV7-2 with TRBJ1-5; tentative D call: TRBD1 (5 bases). The CDR3 is made up of 14 amino acids. The V end lost 2 bases, the J end lost 7 bases, and 12 bases lay between the germline ends. Germline loops: CDR1 SGHTA, CDR2 FQGNSA. The CDR3 is CASSLNKGLQPQHF. CDR3 nucleotide sequence: TGTGCCAGCAGCTTAAACAAGGGGTTGCAGCCCCAGCATTTT.

V is TRBV27 and J is TRBJ1-2, with TRBD1 matching over 7 bases. V was clipped by 8 bases and J by 0 bases; unmatched bases: 12. CDR1 MNHEY and CDR2 SMNVEV come from the germline V gene (reference sequence). The CDR3 is 16 amino acids. The CDR3 region has the DNA TGTGCCAGCGGGCCGGTAGGGGACAGCACTAACTATGGCTACACCTTC. Translation gives CASGPVGDSTNYGYTF.

J is TRBJ1-1 and V is TRBV7-9; D gene unclear. The CDR3 has 13 residues. The germline CDR1 and CDR2 sequences are SEHNR and FQNEAQ (reference sequence). V dropped 2 bases and J dropped 3 bases, with 7 bases sitting between them. The CDR3 DNA reads as TGTGCCAGCAGCTTACGTCCCGACACTGAAGCTTTCTTT. This sequence encodes CASSLRPDTEAFF.

This sequence joins TRBV7-8 and TRBJ2-3; TRBD1 agrees at 7 bases. V dropped 8 bases and J dropped 4; count of bases not matched to a gene: 6. The V gene's germline CDR1 is SGHVS and CDR2 FQNEAQ. CDR3 size: 13 residues. The CDR3 here is CASRNRGADTQYF. The CDR3 bases are TGTGCCAGCCGCAACAGGGGTGCAGATACGCAGTATTTT.

The chain recombines TRBV9 with TRBJ1-5, with unresolved D. Germline V gene sequence: CDR1 SGDLS, CDR2 YYNGEE. With 1 base removed from V and 8 bases from J, the gap between germline ends came to 16 bases. This CDR3 has 15 amino acids. The CDR3 nucleotides read TGTGCCAGCAGCGTAACCCCGAGGGTTGGTGAGCCCCAGCATTTT. This gives the protein CASSVTPRVGEPQHF.

This chain uses TRBV12-1 with TRBJ1-2. TRBV12-1 is assigned pseudogene status. This CDR3 is built from 9 residues. The CDR3 nucleotides read TGTGCCAGCAGGTCCGGTCACACCTTC. Protein product: CASRSGHTF.

This chain links TRBV6-1 with TRBJ1-2; D call uncertain. The V gene lost 2 bases and the J gene lost 5 bases, with 12 bases spanning the gap. CDR3 length: 14 amino acids. Per the germline V gene, CDR1 is MNHNS and CDR2 is SASEGT. CDR3 loop: CASSESWTDYGYTF. As DNA, the CDR3 is TGTGCCAGCAGTGAATCTTGGACGGATTATGGCTACACCTTC.

The chain couples TRBV29-1 to TRBJ2-1, with 8 bases aligning to TRBD1. In germline, CDR1 is SQVTM, CDR2 ANQGSEA. V lost 7 bases to trimming and J lost 2 bases; unmatched junction nucleotides: 1. The CDR3 is 12 residues long. The DNA of the CDR3 is TGCAGCGCGGGACAGGCCTACAATGAGCAGTTCTTC. Encoded protein: CSAGQAYNEQFF.

This chain joins TRBV27 and TRBJ1-5, with TRBD1 matching 9 bases. Losses at the gene ends were 5 bases for V and 7 bases for J; bases not matched to a gene: 12. Germline values: CDR1 MNHEY, CDR2 SMNVEV (reference sequence). The CDR3 runs to 16 residues. Here the CDR3 reads CASSPITGGLGQPQHF. DNA of the CDR3: TGTGCCAGCAGTCCCATTACAGGGGGCTTGGGGCAGCCCCAGCATTTT.

The chain joins TRBV3-1 (or the pseudogene TRBV3-2) to TRBJ2-7; D not resolved. V was clipped by 0 bases and J by 6 bases, with 9 bases between them. Looked up from germline, CDR1 is LGHDT and CDR2 is YNNKEL (reference sequence). This CDR3 has 13 residues. The CDR3 here is CASSQERQREQYF. CDR3 DNA: TGTGCCAGCAGCCAAGAGAGACAACGCGAGCAGTACTTC.

The V and J genes are TRBV27 and TRBJ1-6; 8 bases line up with TRBD1. Germline V gene sequence: CDR1 MNHEY, CDR2 SMNVEV (reference sequence). Trimming took 2 bases from V and 8 from J; bases not matched to a gene: 5. There are 15 residues in the CDR3. CDR3 nucleotide sequence: TGTGCCAGCAGTTTACAGGGGGCTATTGATTCACCCCTCCACTTT. As protein: CASSLQGAIDSPLHF.